These 26 T cell receptor beta chains were sequenced from one sample in a study of cytomegalovirus exposure and HLA in healthy donors. The PCR contained 60 Vbeta and 13 Jbeta primers. Method: immunoSEQ multiplex PCR; TCRdb's copy keeps in-frame clones and lacks some. Of fewer than 250,000 clones in the sample, about four fifths were seen once. Sequencing was done on a sample of PBMCs. Source of these receptors: a woman aged 45-60 years in good health and CMV-seropositive.

This clone was detected only once. The gene calls are TRBV5-6 and TRBJ1-2, with 7 bases fitting TRBD1. CDR3 length equals 15 residues. Germline V gene lookup returns CDR1 SGHDT and CDR2 YYEEEE. V was pared by 0 bases and J by 4 bases, with 6 bases of the junction left unmatched. As DNA, the CDR3 is TGTGCCAGCAGCTTGGCCGGAGGACAGGCCTATGGCTACACCTTC. Translated: CASSLAGGQAYGYTF.

This clone was observed a handful of times. The V gene is TRBV6-1, the J gene TRBJ2-7; possible D gene TRBD1, 6 bases. The CDR3 sequence is 15 residues long. Germline V CDR1 and CDR2: MNHNS, SASEGT. The V end lost 6 bases, the J end lost 3 bases, and 18 bases lay between the germline ends. The CDR3 region is CASRDIDRSGYEQYF. CDR3 sequence (DNA): TGTGCCAGCAGAGATATTGACAGGTCCGGCTACGAGCAGTACTTC.

With respect to this clone: The junction differs from germline at one of its ends, possibly a read error. This chain connects TRBV9 to TRBJ2-7; D is possibly TRBD1 (7 bases). The CDR3 is made up of 15 amino acids. The V gene's germline CDR1 is SGDLS and CDR2 YYNGEE. The CDR3 loop is CASSGRDRSSYGQYF. CDR3 coding DNA: TGTGCCAGCAGCGGGAGGGACAGAAGCTCCTACGGGCAGTACTTC.

The rearrangement joins TRBV5-4 to TRBJ1-3, with D possibly being TRBD1 (5 bases). Trimming stripped 4 bases from V and 0 bases from J, with 8 bases between. This CDR3 has 14 residues. The germline gives CDR1 SGHNT, CDR2 YYREEE (reference sequence). In DNA, the CDR3 is TGTGCCAGCAGCATGGACATCTCTGGAAACACCATATATTTT. Amino acids: CASSMDISGNTIYF.

The chain joins TRBV19 to TRBJ2-7, with 7 nucleotides matching TRBD1. After removal of 6 bases from V and 4 bases from J, the junction contained 9 bases not matched to a gene. Germline V CDR1 and CDR2: LNHDA, SQIVND (reference sequence). The CDR3 extends over 14 amino acids. The CDR3 coding sequence is TGTGCCAGTAGGGAGACAGGGACCCGATACGAGCAGTACTTC. It codes for CASRETGTRYEQYF.

This chain joins TRBV18 and TRBJ1-2, with 7 bases identical to TRBD1. The trim removed 3 bases at V and 3 bases at J, leaving 1 base unmatched. Germline V CDR1 and CDR2: KGHSH, LQKENI. There are 13 residues in the CDR3. CDR3 DNA: TGTGCCAGCTCACCCAGGGGGGACTATGGCTACACCTTC. Protein product: CASSPRGDYGYTF.

Only a few counts were recorded for this clone. This rearrangement joins TRBV7-9 to TRBJ1-5, with D maybe TRBD1 (6 bases). V was trimmed by 5 bases and J by 4 bases, leaving 18 bases between them. The CDR3 spans 16 residues. Germline V gives CDR1 SEHNR, CDR2 FQNEAQ (reference sequence). The CDR3 here is CASSLNLTGLNQPQHF. In DNA, the CDR3 is TGTGCCAGCAGCCTTAACCTGACAGGTTTAAATCAGCCCCAGCATTTT.

This sequence joins TRBV7-7 and TRBJ2-3; 7 nucleotides agree with TRBD2. The V gene end was trimmed by 5 bases and the J gene end by 4 bases; junction bases not matched to a gene: 3. Germline loops: CDR1 SSHAT, CDR2 FNYEAQ (reference sequence). This CDR3 contains 13 residues. DNA for the CDR3: TGTGCCAGCAGCGGGGGGGTTGCAGATACGCAGTATTTT. It codes for CASSGGVADTQYF. Full variable domain (outside the CDR3, taken from reference TRBV7-7 and TRBJ2-3): GAGVSQSPRYKVTKRGQDVTLRCDPISSHATLYWYQQALGQGPEFLTYFNYEAQPDKSGLPSDRFSAERPEGSISTLTIQRTEQRDSAMYRCASSGGVADTQYFGPGTRLTVL.

The CDR3 reads CASSVGQGFPYEQYF. Here the CDR3 DNA reads TGCGCCAGCAGCGTCGGACAGGGGTTTCCCTACGAGCAGTACTTC. The chain uses TRBV5-1 and TRBJ2-7, with 9 bases that match TRBD1. V trimming: 4 bases; J trimming: 2 bases; junction bases outside the gene matches: 7. Per germline, CDR1 SGHRS and CDR2 YFSETQ. The CDR3 consists of 15 residues.

Comment on this clone: Additional DNA sequences in this sample encode the identical CDR3. The chain is built from TRBV5-1 and TRBJ2-7; tentatively, D is TRBD1 (5 bases). The length of the CDR3 is 13 residues. From germline, CDR1 is SGHRS and CDR2 YFSETQ. Trimming shortened V by 0 bases and J by 1 base, and 5 bases separated the two germline ends. The CDR3 DNA reads TGCGCCAGCAGCTTGGGACAGTCCTACGAGCAGTACTTC. Its translation is CASSLGQSYEQYF.

The gene calls are TRBV5-1 and TRBJ1-5, with D unresolved. V shed 0 bases and J shed 5 bases, with 6 bases lying between them. The CDR3 has 13 amino acids. Germline V lookup: CDR1 SGHRS, CDR2 YFSETQ. The CDR3 nucleotides read TGCGCCAGCAGCTTGGCCTATGATCAGCCCCAGCATTTT. This codes for CASSLAYDQPQHF.

The gene calls are TRBV4-2 and TRBJ2-5, with 14 nucleotides matching TRBD2. The CDR3 totals 16 residues. The J segment lost 6 bases and the V segment lost 4 bases, leaving 7 bases of the junction unmatched. Germline values: CDR1 LGHNA, CDR2 YNFKEQ. The CDR3 region is CASSPTSGGALKTQYF. As DNA, the CDR3 is TGTGCCAGCAGCCCGACTAGCGGGGGGGCCTTGAAGACCCAGTACTTC.

The chain links TRBV19 to TRBJ1-2; TRBD1 is a possible D gene (6 bases). The germline V and J ends were trimmed by 7 bases and 4 bases, with 22 bases remaining between them. The CDR3 contains 16 residues. The germline V gene has CDR1 LNHDA and CDR2 SQIVND (reference sequence). CDR3 coding DNA: TGTGCCAGTAAGTTTGGCTACGGACAGCCGACCTATGGCTACACCTTC. Its protein is CASKFGYGQPTYGYTF. Together with reference TRBV19 and TRBJ1-2, the CDR3 gives the full variable domain: DGGITQSPKYLFRKEGQNVTLSCEQNLNHDAMYWYRQDPGQGLRLIYYSQIVNDFQKGDIAEGYSVSREKKESFPLTVTSAQKNPTAFYLCASKFGYGQPTYGYTFGSGTRLTVV.

The chain joins TRBV5-1 to TRBJ2-7; TRBD1 is a possible D gene (6 bases). Deletions cut 2 bases from V and 5 bases from J, with 17 bases between. This CDR3 spans 15 amino acids. CDR1 is SGHRS and CDR2 is YFSETQ in the germline V gene. The CDR3 nucleotides read TGCGCCAGCAGCTTACACAGGGAGTTAAAGAACGAGCAGTACTTC. Its protein product is CASSLHRELKNEQYF. The full variable domain, with the rest looked up from reference TRBV5-1 and TRBJ2-7, is KAGVTQTPRYLIKTRGQQVTLSCSPISGHRSVSWYQQTPGQGLQFLFEYFSETQRNKGNFPGRFSGRQFSNSRSEMNVSTLELGDSALYLCASSLHRELKNEQYFGPGTRLTVT.

The count of this clone is one. This chain links TRBV5-4 with TRBJ2-5; 7 bases map to TRBD2. CDR3 length: 14 amino acids. Losses at the gene ends were 0 bases for V and 3 bases for J; bases not matched to a gene: 2. In germline, CDR1 is SGHNT, CDR2 YYREEE (reference sequence). For the CDR3, the DNA is TGTGCCAGCAGCTTGGCGCTAGCGGAAGAGACCCAGTACTTC. Encoded protein: CASSLALAEETQYF.

The J gene is TRBJ2-5, the V gene TRBV5-1, with 7 positions matching TRBD2. The CDR3 length is 15 residues. Trimming at V came to 4 bases and at J to 2 bases, leaving 8 bases not matched to a gene. Per germline, CDR1 SGHRS and CDR2 YFSETQ. The CDR3: CASSLSSGAQETQYF. The CDR3 nucleotides are TGCGCCAGCAGCCTCTCTAGCGGTGCGCAAGAGACCCAGTACTTC.

The CDR3 is CSVDASGGPPGANVLTF. As DNA, the CDR3 is TGCAGCGTTGACGCTAGCGGGGGCCCTCCTGGGGCCAACGTCCTGACTTTC. The chain has TRBV29-1 and TRBJ2-6, with 10 nucleotides matching TRBD2. In germline, CDR1 is SQVTM, CDR2 ANQGSEA. V lost 3 bases, J lost 2 bases, and 7 bases stayed unmatched. This CDR3 spans 17 amino acids.

The chain carries TRBV30 and TRBJ1-1; 8 bases agree with TRBD1. This CDR3 has 15 amino acids. Trimming cost V 3 bases and J 3 bases; bases outside gene matches: 9. Per the germline V gene, CDR1 is GTSNPN and CDR2 is SVGIG (reference sequence). CDR3: CAWSLPSTGDTEAFF. The DNA of the CDR3 is TGTGCCTGGAGCCTACCCTCGACAGGGGACACTGAAGCTTTCTTT.

The rearrangement joins TRBV4-3 to TRBJ2-7; D call uncertain. This CDR3 has 16 amino acids. Deletions cut 0 bases from V and 0 bases from J, with 12 bases between. Germline CDR1 and CDR2: LGHNA and YSLEER. The CDR3 nucleotides are TGCGCCAGCAGCCAAGAATTAGTAAGCATCTCCTACGAGCAGTACTTC. Amino acid sequence: CASSQELVSISYEQYF.

This CDR3 is CASRDRVYEQYF. CDR3 coding DNA: TGTGCCAGCCGGGACAGGGTCTACGAGCAGTACTTC. This chain connects TRBV6-1 to TRBJ2-7; TRBD1 aligns across 9 bases. Germline loops: CDR1 MNHNS, CDR2 SASEGT. With V trimmed by 8 bases and J by 3 bases, 2 bases remained unmatched. This CDR3 region has 12 residues.

In this sample, this clone turned up once. The rearrangement links TRBV12-5 to TRBJ2-2; 7 positions agree with TRBD1. The CDR3 contains 14 residues. Germline V gene lookup returns CDR1 LGHNT and CDR2 FRNRAP. With V trimmed by 5 bases and J by 7 bases, 7 bases remained unmatched. The CDR3 reads CASGLTGIDGELFF. The CDR3 bases are TGTGCTAGTGGTCTGACAGGGATCGACGGGGAGCTGTTTTTT.

The V and J genes are TRBV11-1 and TRBJ1-1; tentative D call: TRBD1 (5 bases). Germline assignment: CDR1 SGHAT and CDR2 FQDESV (reference sequence). The CDR3 runs 12 residues. Between the trimmed V and J ends, which lost 1 base and 7 bases, there was a span of 7 bases. The CDR3 DNA sequence: TGTGCCAGCAGCTTAGACAGGAATGAAGCTTTCTTT. Its protein is CASSLDRNEAFF.

The DNA for the CDR3 is TGTGCCAGCCGGGTGGGTCACGACACTGAAGCTTTCTTT. It yields the protein CASRVGHDTEAFF. V usage is TRBV6-4 and J usage is TRBJ1-1; unclear D gene. V was cut by 8 bases and J by 3 bases, with 13 bases left in between. Germline values: CDR1 MRHNA, CDR2 SNTAGT. The CDR3 spans 13 residues.

The rearrangement joins TRBV6-1 to TRBJ1-4, with a possible D match to TRBD1 (5 bases). The CDR3 spans 16 residues. Trimming took off 2 bases at V and 0 bases at J, with 10 bases between the two ends. Germline lookup yields CDR1 MNHNS and CDR2 SASEGT. The chain's CDR3 is CASSEISRATNEKLFF. Here the CDR3 DNA reads TGTGCCAGCAGTGAAATTAGCAGGGCAACTAATGAAAAACTGTTTTTT.

The chain is built from TRBV30 and TRBJ1-2; no clear D gene. CDR3 length: 13 amino acids. V dropped 3 bases and J dropped 5 bases, with 13 bases sitting between them. CDR1 is GTSNPN, CDR2 SVGIG, per germline (reference sequence). The CDR3 here is CAWSGGLGYGYTF. The CDR3 coding sequence is TGTGCCTGGAGCGGAGGGTTGGGGTATGGCTACACCTTC.

Only a few counts were recorded for this clone. This chain connects TRBV4-3 to TRBJ1-3; 7 bases line up with TRBD1. The CDR3 loop spans 11 amino acids. V lost 6 bases, J lost 7 bases, and 0 bases stayed unmatched. Germline values: CDR1 LGHNA, CDR2 YSLEER. Here the CDR3 DNA reads TGCGCCAGCAGGGACAGGAACACCATATATTTT. It yields the protein CASRDRNTIYF.